This TCR beta chain was recovered during a study of blood T cell repertoires in COVID-19. Study information: Italy, Spain and the United States were the sources of the convalescent and acute COVID-19 samples. In each case, the material was cDNA or gDNA derived from T cells, B-cell-depleted T cells, or PBMCs.

In the original processing: Estimated nucleated cell counts came from reference gene primer amplification. The method was immunoSEQ multiplex PCR; TCRdb's version includes in-frame clones alone and lacks a portion of them. Clonal size and the V and J genes are those of that table, whereas D and trimming came from the DNA. The sample carries about 87,000 clones, around 85% recorded once. The CDR3 consists of 16 residues. Germline-derived CDR1 and CDR2 are LNHDA and SQIVND (reference sequence). V was pared by 5 bases and J by 3 bases, with 9 bases of the junction left unmatched. Sequenced sample: peripheral blood. The clonotype originates from a woman aged 80 or over with COVID-19, enrolled during active disease. The chain carries TRBV19 and TRBJ2-1, with 8 nucleotides matching TRBD2. DNA of the CDR3: TGTGCCAGTAGTTCCCTAAGCGGGAGTGACTACAATGAGCAGTTCTTC. It translates to CASSSLSGSDYNEQFF. Full variable domain (rest looked up from reference TRBV19 and TRBJ2-1): DGGITQSPKYLFRKEGQNVTLSCEQNLNHDAMYWYRQDPGQGLRLIYYSQIVNDFQKGDIAEGYSVSREKKESFPLTVTSAQKNPTAFYLCASSSLSGSDYNEQFFGPGTRLTVL.